The 32 T cell receptor beta chains below were found in one sample sequenced in a study of T cell responses to AZD1222 COVID-19 vaccine. Generated by immunoSEQ multiplex PCR, the TCRdb table keeps only in-frame clones and is missing some. Here the sample spans 95,000 to 150,000 clones, approximately 90% being singletons. The sample here was peripheral blood, taken on day 0 of AZD1222 vaccination. The receptors stem from an adult in good health.

This clone was detected only a few times. J is TRBJ1-5 and V is TRBV6-4; D gene unclear. V was pared by 0 bases and J by 0 bases, with 6 bases between. The CDR3 sequence is 15 residues long. Germline V gives CDR1 MRHNA, CDR2 SNTAGT. This chain's CDR3 is CASSDSGCSNQPQHF. CDR3 in DNA: TGTGCCAGCAGTGACTCGGGATGTAGCAATCAGCCCCAGCATTTT.

This chain uses TRBV6-5 with TRBJ1-5; D is unresolved. CDR3 size: 13 residues. V was clipped by 6 bases and J by 0 bases, with 6 bases between them. CDR1 is MNHEY and CDR2 is SVGAGI in the germline V gene. The CDR3 region is CASSPRSNQPQHF. The CDR3 DNA reads as TGTGCCAGCAGCCCCCGTAGCAATCAGCCCCAGCATTTT.

V usage is TRBV7-2 and J usage is TRBJ2-4; TRBD2 might be the D (5 bases). V was pared by 5 bases and J by 1 base, with 9 bases between. Germline V gene data show CDR1 as SGHTA and CDR2 as FQGNSA. The CDR3 extends over 14 amino acids. CDR3 coding DNA: TGTGCCAGCAGCGAGGAGGTTGCCAAAAACATTCAGTACTTC. Translated: CASSEEVAKNIQYF.

This clone has a single count. The chain joins TRBV6-6 to TRBJ1-2; 10 nucleotides agree with TRBD1. The trim removed 7 bases at V and 4 bases at J, leaving 6 bases unmatched. Germline CDR1 and CDR2: MNHNY and SVGAGI (reference sequence). There are 14 residues in the CDR3. The CDR3 loop is CASMDRGNIYGYTF. CDR3 sequence (DNA): TGTGCCAGCATGGACAGGGGGAATATCTATGGCTACACCTTC.

The rearrangement joins TRBV27 to TRBJ1-1; no definite D call. CDR3 length: 11 residues. Germline CDR1 MNHEY, CDR2 SMNVEV (reference sequence). V was shortened by 7 bases and J by 5 bases, with 8 bases between the two germline ends. Here the CDR3 reads CASIGRTEAFF. The CDR3 DNA sequence: TGTGCCAGCATAGGGCGGACTGAAGCTTTCTTT.

Concerning this clone itself: The same CDR3 arises from other DNA sequences in this sample as well. The rearrangement links TRBV28 to TRBJ1-5, with TRBD1 matching 8 bases. The CDR3 is 16 amino acids. CDR1 MDHEN and CDR2 SYDVKM come from the germline V gene. V was pared by 5 bases and J by 4 bases, with 10 bases of the junction left unmatched. CDR3: CASSPPGQGSNQPQHF. CDR3 in DNA: TGTGCCAGCAGTCCACCCGGACAGGGCAGTAATCAGCCCCAGCATTTT.

The rearrangement uses TRBV5-1 and TRBJ2-2; no clear D. V lost 0 bases, J lost 0 bases, and 3 bases lay in between. CDR3 length equals 14 residues. The germline gives CDR1 SGHRS, CDR2 YFSETQ. The CDR3 region has the DNA TGCGCCAGCAGCTTGGACACGAACACCGGGGAGCTGTTTTTT. Protein product: CASSLDTNTGELFF.

The CDR3 loop reads CASSFRSGTAINQPQHF. The CDR3 bases are TGTGCCAGCAGTTTCCGATCCGGGACTGCAATTAATCAGCCCCAGCATTTT. The rearrangement uses TRBV27 and TRBJ1-5; perhaps TRBD1 as D (5 bases). Between the trimmed V and J ends, which lost 3 bases and 4 bases, there was a span of 19 bases. From germline, CDR1 is MNHEY and CDR2 SMNVEV (reference sequence). The CDR3 consists of 17 residues.

The chain joins TRBV3-1 (or the pseudogene TRBV3-2) to TRBJ2-3; D perhaps matches TRBD2 (7 bases). CDR1 is LGHDT, CDR2 YNNKEL, per germline (reference sequence). The CDR3 spans 19 residues. The V and J ends lost 0 bases and 2 bases respectively, with 21 bases between them. Here the CDR3 DNA reads TGTGCCAGCAGCCAAGATTGGAAAGACGGGGGGCCGCTCACAGATACGCAGTATTTT. Translation: CASSQDWKDGGPLTDTQYF.

This clone was detected once. The chain recombines TRBV6-5 with TRBJ2-1, with 9 nucleotides matching TRBD2. The CDR3 totals 13 residues. Germline V lookup: CDR1 MNHEY, CDR2 SVGAGI. V was pared by 6 bases and J by 4 bases, with 1 base of the junction left unmatched. The CDR3 DNA is TGTGCCAGCAGAGCGGGGGGATACAATGAGCAGTTCTTC. This sequence encodes CASRAGGYNEQFF.

J is TRBJ1-2 and V is TRBV5-1, with 7 bases fitting TRBD1. Germline V gene sequence: CDR1 SGHRS, CDR2 YFSETQ. Germline trimming cut 1 base from V and 8 bases from J; bases unmatched to any gene: 11. This CDR3 is 15 amino acids long. The CDR3 is CASSLHRQGVRGYTF. CDR3 DNA: TGCGCCAGCAGCTTGCATCGGCAGGGGGTGAGGGGCTACACCTTC. Full variable domain (missing parts from reference TRBV5-1 and TRBJ1-2): KAGVTQTPRYLIKTRGQQVTLSCSPISGHRSVSWYQQTPGQGLQFLFEYFSETQRNKGNFPGRFSGRQFSNSRSEMNVSTLELGDSALYLCASSLHRQGVRGYTFGSGTRLTVV.

The chain has TRBV25-1 and TRBJ1-6; possible D gene TRBD1, 5 bases. Germline CDR1 reads MGHDK; CDR2 reads SYGVNS. The CDR3 totals 16 residues. V was trimmed by 6 bases and J by 4 bases, leaving 16 bases between them. This chain's CDR3 is CASRPAGTLYNSPLHF. The CDR3 DNA is TGTGCCAGCAGACCCGCAGGGACGTTGTATAATTCACCCCTCCACTTT. Full variable domain (remainder filled in from reference TRBV25-1 and TRBJ1-6): EADIYQTPRYLVIGTGKKITLECSQTMGHDKMYWYQQDPGMELHLIHYSYGVNSTEKGDLSSESTVSRIRTEHFPLTLESARPSHTSQYLCASRPAGTLYNSPLHFGNGTRLTVT.

This chain links TRBV28 with TRBJ1-4; 7 nucleotides align to TRBD1. The CDR3 has 14 amino acids. In germline, CDR1 is MDHEN, CDR2 SYDVKM. With V trimmed by 11 bases and J by 3 bases, 9 bases remained unmatched. For the CDR3, the DNA is TGTGCCGGCGGCGACAGGGCCTCTAATGAAAAACTGTTTTTT. Residues: CAGGDRASNEKLFF.

To note about this clone: The junction shows a germline mismatch at one end, possibly a read error. Here the CDR3 DNA reads TGTGCCAGTAGTGCCTACCCTGGGCCGAGGGGTCAGGCCCAGCATTTT. It specifies CASSAYPGPRGQAQHF. The rearrangement links TRBV19 to TRBJ1-5, with D perhaps matching TRBD1 (5 bases). The CDR3 has 16 amino acids. CDR1 is LNHDA and CDR2 is SQIVND in the germline V gene (reference sequence).

The sample holds a few counts of this clone. The chain carries TRBV10-3 and TRBJ1-2, with D unresolved. The germline V gene has CDR1 ENHRY and CDR2 SYGVKD. The CDR3 length is 12 residues. V was clipped by 7 bases and J by 2 bases, with 8 bases between them. Here the CDR3 reads CAIKTENYGYTF. CDR3 coding DNA: TGTGCCATCAAGACGGAGAACTATGGCTACACCTTC.

For the CDR3, the DNA is TGTGCCAGCAGTTTGGGTCTAGCGGGAATCTACGAGCAGTACTTC. Protein: CASSLGLAGIYEQYF. The genes are TRBV28 and TRBJ2-7; 9 nucleotides line up with TRBD2. The V segment lost 3 bases and the J segment 3 bases; nucleotides outside the gene matches: 6. From germline, CDR1 is MDHEN and CDR2 SYDVKM. CDR3 size: 15 residues.

This clone was counted a single time. The chain has TRBV5-4 and TRBJ2-3; maybe TRBD2 (6 bases). The CDR3 has 13 residues. Trimming left V 2 bases short and J 3 bases short, with 7 bases between. Germline values: CDR1 SGHNT, CDR2 YYREEE (reference sequence). The chain's CDR3 is CASSFSGTDTQYF. As DNA, the CDR3 is TGTGCCAGCAGCTTTAGCGGTACAGATACGCAGTATTTT. The full variable domain, rest sourced from reference TRBV5-4 and TRBJ2-3, is ETGVTQSPTHLIKTRGQQVTLRCSSQSGHNTVSWYQQALGQGPQFIFQYYREEENGRGNFPPRFSGLQFPNYSSELNVNALELDDSALYLCASSFSGTDTQYFGPGTRLTVL.

The chain has TRBV16 and TRBJ2-7; the D is unclear. Trimming cost V 1 base and J 0 bases, with 13 bases left between them. CDR3 length equals 16 residues. The germline V gene has CDR1 KGHSY and CDR2 FQNENV. The DNA for the CDR3 is TGTGCCAGCAGCCAATTGGGTACCCTCAGCTCCTACGAGCAGTACTTC. Its translation is CASSQLGTLSSYEQYF.

This chain uses TRBV2 with TRBJ1-5, with a weak D call TRBD1 (5 bases). Between the trimmed V and J ends, which lost 7 bases and 1 base, there was a span of 14 bases. The CDR3 has 15 amino acids. Per germline, CDR1 SNHLY and CDR2 FYNNEI. The CDR3 DNA reads as TGTGCCAGCAAAGGACAAGGGTGGAGCAATCAGCCCCAGCATTTT. It codes for CASKGQGWSNQPQHF.

The rearrangement uses TRBV5-1 and TRBJ2-1, with 7 bases lining up with TRBD2. The germline V gene has CDR1 SGHRS and CDR2 YFSETQ. The CDR3 totals 14 residues. Trimming removed 2 bases from V and 5 bases from J; junction bases left unmatched: 4. CDR3 in DNA: TGCGCCAGCAGCTTTATCCTAGCGGACAATGAGCAGTTCTTC. This sequence encodes CASSFILADNEQFF.

The chain recombines TRBV7-9 with TRBJ2-5; 9 nucleotides line up with TRBD2. V was pared by 1 base and J by 4 bases, with 10 bases of the junction left unmatched. The CDR3 is 17 residues long. Looked up from germline, CDR1 is SEHNR and CDR2 is FQNEAQ (reference sequence). In nucleotides, the CDR3 is TGTGCCAGCAGCTTAGTGGCGGGGGGGGCCACCCGAGAGACCCAGTACTTC. This sequence encodes CASSLVAGGATRETQYF.

The V and J genes are TRBV5-6 and TRBJ1-6, with 7 bases lining up with TRBD1. The V gene's germline CDR1 is SGHDT and CDR2 YYEEEE. This CDR3 spans 16 amino acids. V gave up 3 bases and J gave up 7 bases; unmatched junction bases: 10. CDR3 region: CASSSDQGGWNSPLHF. CDR3 in DNA: TGTGCCAGCAGCTCGGATCAGGGGGGATGGAATTCACCCCTCCACTTT.

The chain is built from TRBV19 and TRBJ2-6; D unclear. CDR1 is LNHDA and CDR2 is SQIVND in the germline V gene (reference sequence). The CDR3 length is 16 residues. Trimming stripped 5 bases from V and 2 bases from J, with 13 bases between. The CDR3 nucleotides read TGTGCCAGTAGTGGGATTACTCTCCCTGGGGCCAACGTCCTGACTTTC. Protein: CASSGITLPGANVLTF.

On this clone itself: Relative to the germline gene, one junction end is altered; a read error may explain this. V gene TRBV4-3 combines with J gene TRBJ2-7, with TRBD2 matching over 8 bases. This CDR3 is 16 amino acids long. CDR1 and CDR2 (germline): LGHNA, YSLEER. The DNA of the CDR3 is TGCGCCAACAGCCAAGCGGGGGCAGAAGGTCGCTACGAGCAGTACTTC. This sequence encodes CANSQAGAEGRYEQYF.

This clone was observed once. The chain combines TRBV12-3 or TRBV12-4 with TRBJ2-1; the D is unclear. The CDR3 spans 11 residues. The V end was cut by 8 bases, the J end by 9 bases, with 11 bases between. The CDR3 DNA sequence: TGTGCCAGCGGGCTAGGCGGTGAGCAGTTCTTC. It translates to CASGLGGEQFF.

About this clone itself: An end of the junction does not agree with germline; a read error may underlie this. The V and J genes are TRBV6-2 or TRBV6-3 and TRBJ2-7; D tentatively reads TRBD1 or TRBD2 (5 bases each). The V gene's germline CDR1 is MNHEY and CDR2 SVGEGT. The CDR3 extends over 14 amino acids. CDR3 amino acids: CAISGTRGFYEQYF. The CDR3 DNA reads as TGTGCCATCAGTGGGACCCGGGGCTTCTACGAGCAGTACTTC.

This chain uses TRBV27 with TRBJ2-7; perhaps TRBD1 as D (6 bases). This CDR3 contains 13 residues. V shed 2 bases and J shed 2 bases, with 7 bases lying between them. Germline V gene lookup returns CDR1 MNHEY and CDR2 SMNVEV (reference sequence). The chain's CDR3 is CASSLQGTYEQYF. The CDR3 DNA follows: TGTGCCAGCAGTTTACAGGGGACCTACGAGCAGTACTTC.

This chain connects TRBV7-8 to TRBJ2-2; 8 nucleotides align to TRBD2. Losses at the gene ends were 2 bases for V and 4 bases for J; bases not matched to a gene: 9. The CDR3 extends over 17 amino acids. Germline V gives CDR1 SGHVS, CDR2 FQNEAQ. DNA for the CDR3: TGTGCCAGCAGCTTACGGGAGGGACGGCCGGTCACCGGGGAGCTGTTTTTT. Translating it yields CASSLREGRPVTGELFF.

The chain links TRBV29-1 to TRBJ2-5; 7 bases are a match to TRBD1. The CDR3 is made up of 14 amino acids. V trimming: 8 bases; J trimming: 5 bases; junction bases outside the gene matches: 14. Germline V gene lookup returns CDR1 SQVTM and CDR2 ANQGSEA. CDR3 DNA sequence: TGCAGCCTCCAACTGGGCAGGGGGACCGAGACCCAGTACTTC. Protein: CSLQLGRGTETQYF.

The chain combines TRBV7-9 with TRBJ1-2; 7 bases align to TRBD1. V shed 1 base, J shed 4 bases, and the junction held 3 bases outside the gene matches. CDR1 and CDR2 (germline): SEHNR, FQNEAQ (reference sequence). CDR3 size: 14 residues. In DNA form, the CDR3 reads TGTGCCAGCAGCTTAGTACAGGGGCCCTATGGCTACACCTTC. Translation gives CASSLVQGPYGYTF. Using reference TRBV7-9 and TRBJ1-2 for the parts outside the CDR3, the full variable domain is DTGVSQNPRHKITKRGQNVTFRCDPISEHNRLYWYRQTLGQGPEFLTYFQNEAQLEKSRLLSDRFSAERPKGSFSTLEIQRTEQGDSAMYLCASSLVQGPYGYTFGSGTRLTVV.

CDR3 in DNA: TGCGCCAGCAGCCAAGACCCCATAGGCGTAGCTTTCTTT. Protein product: CASSQDPIGVAFF. V and J are TRBV4-1 and TRBJ1-1; D call uncertain. V was clipped by 0 bases and J by 10 bases, with 12 bases between them. The CDR3 consists of 13 residues. Germline loops: CDR1 MGHRA, CDR2 YSYEKL.

The V gene is TRBV25-1, the J gene TRBJ2-5; D gene ambiguous. This CDR3 is 12 amino acids long. V lost 4 bases and J lost 5, with 8 bases in between. Germline V CDR1 and CDR2: MGHDK, SYGVNS. This CDR3 is CASSVAMETQYF. In nucleotides, the CDR3 is TGTGCCAGCAGTGTGGCGATGGAGACCCAGTACTTC.